The next 20 T cell receptor beta chains were all read from a single sample in a study of control samples from healthy donors and cancer patients. Only in-frame clones appear in the TCRdb table, and some are missing; sequencing was by immunoSEQ multiplex PCR. This table has about 81,000 clones, roughly 94% appearing once. The sequencing input was blood. The receptor set was obtained from a woman between 18 and 29 years old in good health.

This chain links TRBV28 with TRBJ1-2; D is undetermined. This CDR3 spans 12 amino acids. Looked up from germline, CDR1 is MDHEN and CDR2 is SYDVKM. Trimming left V 6 bases short and J 8 bases short, with 13 bases between. The DNA for the CDR3 is TGTGCCAGCAGGCCGGCCTTGGAAGGCTACACCTTC. Its translation: CASRPALEGYTF.

The chain has TRBV29-1 and TRBJ1-2; D is ambiguous. The V end lost 3 bases, the J end lost 9 bases, and 5 bases lay between the germline ends. Germline CDR1 and CDR2: SQVTM and ANQGSEA. This CDR3 has 9 residues. The CDR3, as DNA: TGCAGCGTTGAGAACAGCTACACCTTC. Protein sequence: CSVENSYTF.

Here the CDR3 DNA reads TGTGCCAGCAGCAAAGAGGGTCGGAGTGTAAAACACAACTATGGCTACACCTTC. Its protein product is CASSKEGRSVKHNYGYTF. The chain combines TRBV21-1 with TRBJ1-2. TRBV21-1 corresponds to a pseudogene. The CDR3 extends over 18 amino acids.

J is TRBJ2-1 and V is TRBV27; perhaps TRBD2 as D (5 bases). The germline V gene has CDR1 MNHEY and CDR2 SMNVEV (reference sequence). This CDR3 has 15 residues. V lost 3 bases, J lost 7 bases, and 16 bases lay in between. For the CDR3, the DNA is TGTGCCAGCAGTTTCTCGGACCTTTTAGCGAATGAGCAGTTCTTC. It is translated as CASSFSDLLANEQFF.

This chain links TRBV19 with TRBJ2-7, with 9 bases identical to TRBD2. The CDR3 is 14 amino acids. The V and J ends lost 4 bases and 4 bases, in that order; junction bases with no gene match: 5. CDR1 is LNHDA, CDR2 SQIVND, per germline (reference sequence). As DNA, the CDR3 is TGTGCCAGTAGTACGACGGGACTAGCTTACGAGCAGTACTTC. Residues: CASSTTGLAYEQYF.

This clone was observed a single time. The chain carries TRBV28 and TRBJ1-1; D might be TRBD1 (5 bases). The length of the CDR3 is 16 residues. Trimming removed 3 bases at V and 3 bases at J, with 17 bases between. The V gene's germline CDR1 is MDHEN and CDR2 SYDVKM. This chain's CDR3 is CASSFRGVGYHTEAFF. DNA for the CDR3: TGTGCCAGCAGTTTTAGGGGTGTCGGGTATCACACTGAAGCTTTCTTT.

This chain joins TRBV6-6 and TRBJ2-3; 8 nucleotides line up with TRBD1. The CDR3 runs to 15 residues. Germline trimming cut 7 bases from V and 0 bases from J; bases unmatched to any gene: 6. Per germline, CDR1 MNHNY and CDR2 SVGAGI (reference sequence). The CDR3 loop is CASKQQGGSTDTQYF. CDR3 nucleotide sequence: TGTGCCAGCAAACAACAGGGGGGAAGCACAGATACGCAGTATTTT.

This clone was detected once. The chain has TRBV28 and TRBJ2-2, with 16 bases matching TRBD2. Germline CDR1 and CDR2: MDHEN and SYDVKM. The CDR3 is 14 residues long. After removal of 8 bases from V and 7 bases from J, the junction contained 1 base not matched to a gene. The CDR3 here is CASGTSGGGGELFF. The CDR3 DNA reads TGTGCCAGCGGGACTAGCGGGGGGGGCGGGGAGCTGTTTTTT.

This clone has just a few counts. The V call is TRBV6-4, the J call TRBJ2-3; the D is unclear. With 5 bases removed from V and 1 base from J, the gap between germline ends came to 10 bases. CDR1 is MRHNA, CDR2 SNTAGT, per germline. The CDR3 has 14 residues. The DNA for the CDR3 is TGTGCCAGCAGTCGGTCTGCTGGCACAGATACGCAGTATTTT. Its translation is CASSRSAGTDTQYF.

The chain employs TRBV2 and TRBJ1-2; possibly TRBD1 for D (5 bases). The CDR3 spans 13 residues. Between the trimmed V and J ends, which lost 7 bases and 8 bases, there was a span of 17 bases. The V gene's germline CDR1 is SNHLY and CDR2 FYNNEI. CDR3 sequence reads: CASNPQGSVGYTF. The DNA of the CDR3 is TGTGCCAGCAACCCCCAGGGAAGCGTAGGCTACACCTTC.

CDR3 region: CASSGTVGLFYEQYF. Written as DNA, the CDR3 is TGTGCCAGCAGTGGGACGGTGGGGCTTTTCTACGAGCAGTACTTC. The chain joins TRBV6-2 or TRBV6-3 to TRBJ2-7, with D possibly called TRBD1 or TRBD2 (5 bases each). Germline V lookup: CDR1 MNHEY, CDR2 SVGEGT. The CDR3 covers 15 residues. Trimming pared 5 bases from V and 3 bases from J, leaving 17 bases between.

The chain employs TRBV6-1 and TRBJ2-7; 9 bases are a match to TRBD1. Germline V lookup: CDR1 MNHNS, CDR2 SASEGT. There are 16 residues in the CDR3. The junction had 9 bases not matched to a gene; V was cut back by 3 bases and J by 3 bases. CDR3 in amino acids: CASSESRDRALYEQYF. The CDR3, as DNA: TGTGCCAGCAGTGAGTCCCGGGACAGGGCCCTCTACGAGCAGTACTTC.

This sequence joins TRBV5-6 and TRBJ1-3; D not certain. Germline CDR1 SGHDT, CDR2 YYEEEE. The CDR3 consists of 16 residues. V was cut by 1 base and J by 0 bases, with 11 bases left in between. The CDR3 nucleotides are TGTGCCAGCAGCTTGTCGGGGAAATCCTCTGGAAACACCATATATTTT. Translating gives CASSLSGKSSGNTIYF.

The sample holds a few counts of this clone. The CDR3 nucleotides read TGTGCCAGCAGTGGGAACATGAACACCGGGGAGCTGTTTTTT. Amino acids: CASSGNMNTGELFF. The chain has TRBV6-4 and TRBJ2-2; D is unclear. The V gene lost 4 bases and the J gene lost 1 base, with 7 bases spanning the gap. Germline loops: CDR1 MRHNA, CDR2 SNTAGT. The CDR3 sequence is 14 residues long.

The rearrangement uses TRBV11-2 and TRBJ2-5; D is possibly TRBD1 (5 bases). Germline values: CDR1 SGHAT, CDR2 FQNNGV. Trimming took off 6 bases at V and 5 bases at J, with 16 bases between the two ends. There are 14 residues in the CDR3. The CDR3 spells CASSQTGFMETQYF. CDR3 nucleotides: TGTGCCAGCAGTCAAACAGGTTTTATGGAGACCCAGTACTTC.

For the CDR3, the DNA is TGTGCCAGTAGTGCAGGGAGCTCTAATGAAAAACTGTTTTTT. This encodes CASSAGSSNEKLFF. The V call is TRBV19, the J call TRBJ1-4; the D gene is possibly TRBD1 (5 bases). The CDR3 has 14 amino acids. V lost 5 bases and J lost 3, with 10 bases in between. Germline V gene data show CDR1 as LNHDA and CDR2 as SQIVND (reference sequence).

This clone was counted once. This rearrangement joins TRBV7-2 to TRBJ2-1; 12 nucleotides align to TRBD1. Trimming removed 5 bases from V and 6 bases from J; junction bases left unmatched: 8. CDR1 and CDR2 (germline): SGHTA, FQGNSA. The CDR3 runs to 16 residues. The CDR3 sequence: CASSQTGTGGSNEQFF. For the CDR3, the DNA is TGTGCCAGCAGCCAGACCGGGACAGGGGGCTCCAATGAGCAGTTCTTC.

The chain carries TRBV28 and TRBJ2-2, with D unresolved. CDR1 MDHEN and CDR2 SYDVKM come from the germline V gene. The CDR3 covers 11 residues. Trimming left V 4 bases short and J 7 bases short, with 4 bases between. CDR3 sequence (DNA): TGTGCCAGCAGTTACTTCGGGGAGCTGTTTTTT. This sequence encodes CASSYFGELFF.

This clone appeared once. The chain employs TRBV6-1 and TRBJ2-3, with 10 bases matching TRBD2. The germline gives CDR1 MNHNS, CDR2 SASEGT. The CDR3 length is 15 residues. The V gene end was trimmed by 2 bases and the J gene end by 4 bases; junction bases not matched to a gene: 3. Here the CDR3 DNA reads TGTGCCAGCAGTGAACTAGCGGGGGCCTCAGATACGCAGTATTTT. Protein: CASSELAGASDTQYF.

This chain connects TRBV28 to TRBJ2-5, with D possibly matching TRBD1 (7 bases). The CDR3 consists of 14 residues. Per the germline V gene, CDR1 is MDHEN and CDR2 is SYDVKM. Trimming took off 7 bases at V and 3 bases at J, with 15 bases between the two ends. The CDR3 region has the DNA TGTGCCAGCAAAGGGGGCGGCGGGGAAGAGACCCAGTACTTC. This encodes CASKGGGGEETQYF.